This TCR beta chain was captured in a study of blood T cell repertoires in COVID-19. The CDR3 totals 16 residues. Losses at the gene ends were 0 bases for V and 4 bases for J; bases not matched to a gene: 8. CDR1 and CDR2 from the germline V gene are LGHNA and YNFKEQ. This clone has a handful of counts. Libraries were prepared by immunoSEQ multiplex PCR; TCRdb keeps only in-frame clonotypes and omits some of them. Of approximately 300,000 clones listed, about 93% are singletons. The sequencing sample was made of peripheral blood. The sequence came from a woman in her 30s with COVID-19, enrolled during active disease. This chain connects TRBV4-2 to TRBJ1-2; 7 nucleotides match TRBD1. The CDR3, as DNA: TGTGCCAGCAGCCAAGAGAAGGGGGCGCGGAGCTATGGCTACACCTTC. Protein sequence: CASSQEKGARSYGYTF.